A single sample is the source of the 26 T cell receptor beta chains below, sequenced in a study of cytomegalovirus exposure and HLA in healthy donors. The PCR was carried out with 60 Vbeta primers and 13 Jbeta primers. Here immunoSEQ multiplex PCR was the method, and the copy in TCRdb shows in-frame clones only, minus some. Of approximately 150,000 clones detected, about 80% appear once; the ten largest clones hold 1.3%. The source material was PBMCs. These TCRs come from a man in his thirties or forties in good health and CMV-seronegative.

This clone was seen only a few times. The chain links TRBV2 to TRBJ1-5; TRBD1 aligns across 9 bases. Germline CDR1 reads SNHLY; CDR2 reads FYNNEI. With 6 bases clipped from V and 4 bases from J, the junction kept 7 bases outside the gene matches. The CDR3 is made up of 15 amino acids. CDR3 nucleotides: TGTGCCAGCAGGAAACAGGGGGCTACGAATCAGCCCCAGCATTTT. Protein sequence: CASRKQGATNQPQHF.

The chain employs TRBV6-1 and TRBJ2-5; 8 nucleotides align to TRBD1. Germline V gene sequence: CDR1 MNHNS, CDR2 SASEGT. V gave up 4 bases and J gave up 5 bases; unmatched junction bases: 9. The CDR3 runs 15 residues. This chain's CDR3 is CASSGDRGSGETQYF. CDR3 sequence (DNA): TGTGCCAGCAGTGGCGACAGGGGAAGTGGGGAGACCCAGTACTTC.

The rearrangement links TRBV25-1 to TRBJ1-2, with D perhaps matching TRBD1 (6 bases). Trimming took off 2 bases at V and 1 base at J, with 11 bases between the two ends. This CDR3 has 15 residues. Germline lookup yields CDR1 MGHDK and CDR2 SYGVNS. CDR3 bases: TGTGCCAGCAGTGAAAGGGGGTCCCGTAACTATGGCTACACCTTC. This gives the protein CASSERGSRNYGYTF.

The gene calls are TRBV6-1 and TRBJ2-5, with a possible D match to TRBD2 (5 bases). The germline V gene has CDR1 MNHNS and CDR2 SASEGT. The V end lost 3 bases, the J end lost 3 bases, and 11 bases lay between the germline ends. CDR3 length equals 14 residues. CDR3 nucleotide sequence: TGTGCCAGCAGTGATCCTGGACTGGAAGAGACCCAGTACTTC. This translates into CASSDPGLEETQYF.

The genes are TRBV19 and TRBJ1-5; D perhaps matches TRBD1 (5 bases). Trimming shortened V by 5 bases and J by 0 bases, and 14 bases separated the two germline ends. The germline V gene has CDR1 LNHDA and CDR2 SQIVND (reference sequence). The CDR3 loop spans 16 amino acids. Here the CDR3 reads CASSPETVYSNQPQHF. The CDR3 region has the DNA TGTGCCAGTAGTCCCGAGACAGTTTATAGCAATCAGCCCCAGCATTTT.

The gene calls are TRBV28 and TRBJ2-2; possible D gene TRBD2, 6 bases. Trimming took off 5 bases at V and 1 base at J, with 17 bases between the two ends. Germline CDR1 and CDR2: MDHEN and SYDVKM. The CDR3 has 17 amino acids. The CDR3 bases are TGTGCCAGCAGTCCTCTAGTCGGGGGTGGGAACACCGGGGAGCTGTTTTTT. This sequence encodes CASSPLVGGGNTGELFF.

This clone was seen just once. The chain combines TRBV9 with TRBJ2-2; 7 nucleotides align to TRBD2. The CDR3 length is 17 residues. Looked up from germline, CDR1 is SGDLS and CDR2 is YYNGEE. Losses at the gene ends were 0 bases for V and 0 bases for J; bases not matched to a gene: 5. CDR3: CASSVAWEGPNTGELFF. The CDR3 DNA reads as TGTGCCAGCAGCGTAGCGTGGGAGGGGCCGAACACCGGGGAGCTGTTTTTT.

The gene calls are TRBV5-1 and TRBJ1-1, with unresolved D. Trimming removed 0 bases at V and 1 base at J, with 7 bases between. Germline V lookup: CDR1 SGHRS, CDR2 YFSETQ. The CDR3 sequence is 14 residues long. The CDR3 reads CASSLAGRNTEAFF. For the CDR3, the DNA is TGCGCCAGCAGCTTGGCGGGAAGGAACACTGAAGCTTTCTTT.

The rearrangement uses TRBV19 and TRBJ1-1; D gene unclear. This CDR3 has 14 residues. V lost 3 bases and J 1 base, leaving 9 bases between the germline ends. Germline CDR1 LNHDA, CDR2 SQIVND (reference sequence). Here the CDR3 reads CASSIPSWNTEAFF. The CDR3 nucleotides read TGTGCCAGTAGTATCCCTTCCTGGAACACTGAAGCTTTCTTT.

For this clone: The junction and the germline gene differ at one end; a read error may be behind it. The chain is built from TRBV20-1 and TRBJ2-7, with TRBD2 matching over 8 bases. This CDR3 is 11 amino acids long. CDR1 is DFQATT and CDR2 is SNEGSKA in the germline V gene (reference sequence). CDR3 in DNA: TGCAGTGCTATAGCGGGATACGGGCAGTACTTC. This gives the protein CSAIAGYGQYF.

As DNA, the CDR3 is TGTGCCAGCAGTTTGCCGGGACTTGGGGAAAAACTGTTTTTT. Translating gives CASSLPGLGEKLFF. The rearrangement links TRBV28 to TRBJ1-4, with a tentative D call TRBD1 (5 bases). This CDR3 region has 14 residues. CDR1 and CDR2 from the germline V gene are MDHEN and SYDVKM. Trimming shortened V by 3 bases and J by 8 bases, and 13 bases separated the two germline ends.

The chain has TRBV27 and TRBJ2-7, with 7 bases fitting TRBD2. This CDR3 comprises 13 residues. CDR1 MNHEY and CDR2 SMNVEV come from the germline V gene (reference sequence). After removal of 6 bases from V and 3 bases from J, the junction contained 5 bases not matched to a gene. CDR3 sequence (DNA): TGTGCCAGCAGAAGGGGACTACGCTACGAGCAGTACTTC. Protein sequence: CASRRGLRYEQYF.

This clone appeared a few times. The CDR3 sequence is CASSRDSNGYEQYF. Here the CDR3 DNA reads TGTGCCAGCAGCCGAGACAGTAACGGTTACGAGCAGTACTTC. The chain couples TRBV11-3 to TRBJ2-7, with D perhaps matching TRBD1 (5 bases). The germline V and J ends were trimmed by 5 bases and 4 bases, with 15 bases remaining between them. CDR1 SGHNT and CDR2 YENEEA come from the germline V gene. The CDR3 extends over 14 amino acids.

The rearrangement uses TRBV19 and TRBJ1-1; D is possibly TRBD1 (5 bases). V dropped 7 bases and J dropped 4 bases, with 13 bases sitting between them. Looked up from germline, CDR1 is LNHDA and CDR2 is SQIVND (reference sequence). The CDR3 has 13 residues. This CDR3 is CASKDTEFTEAFF. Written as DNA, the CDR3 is TGTGCCAGTAAGGACACCGAGTTCACTGAAGCTTTCTTT. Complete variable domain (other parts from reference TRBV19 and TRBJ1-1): DGGITQSPKYLFRKEGQNVTLSCEQNLNHDAMYWYRQDPGQGLRLIYYSQIVNDFQKGDIAEGYSVSREKKESFPLTVTSAQKNPTAFYLCASKDTEFTEAFFGQGTRLTVV.

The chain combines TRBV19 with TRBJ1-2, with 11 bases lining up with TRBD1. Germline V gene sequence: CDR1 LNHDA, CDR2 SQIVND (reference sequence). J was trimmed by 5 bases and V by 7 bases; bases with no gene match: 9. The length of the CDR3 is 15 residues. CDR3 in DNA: TGTGCCAGTACCCCGGACAGGGGGCATTTATATGGCTACACCTTC. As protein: CASTPDRGHLYGYTF.

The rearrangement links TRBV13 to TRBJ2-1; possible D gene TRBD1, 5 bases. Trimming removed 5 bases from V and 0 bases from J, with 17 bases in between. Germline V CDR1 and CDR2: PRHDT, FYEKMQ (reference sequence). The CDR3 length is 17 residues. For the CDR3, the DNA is TGTGCCAGCAGCCCTAACAGGTTACTTAACTCCTACAATGAGCAGTTCTTC. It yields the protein CASSPNRLLNSYNEQFF.

The CDR3 protein is CASTSMLRGRVGETQYF. CDR3 DNA: TGTGCCAGCACCTCAATGTTGAGGGGGAGAGTGGGAGAGACCCAGTACTTC. The chain combines TRBV5-4 with TRBJ2-5, with D possibly being TRBD1 (6 bases). This CDR3 region has 17 residues. V lost 6 bases and J 4 bases, leaving 25 bases between the germline ends. The germline V gene encodes CDR1 SGHNT and CDR2 YYREEE (reference sequence). Based on the CDR3 plus reference TRBV5-4 and TRBJ2-5, the full variable domain is ETGVTQSPTHLIKTRGQQVTLRCSSQSGHNTVSWYQQALGQGPQFIFQYYREEENGRGNFPPRFSGLQFPNYSSELNVNALELDDSALYLCASTSMLRGRVGETQYFGPGTRLLVL.

The DNA of the CDR3 is TGTGCCACCCTGAGGGACAAGAACTCCTACGAGCAGTACTTC. Protein product: CATLRDKNSYEQYF. This chain connects TRBV6-5 to TRBJ2-7; maybe TRBD1 (6 bases). The CDR3 extends over 14 amino acids. The germline V and J ends were trimmed by 10 bases and 0 bases, with 16 bases remaining between them. CDR1 and CDR2 from the germline V gene are MNHEY and SVGAGI.

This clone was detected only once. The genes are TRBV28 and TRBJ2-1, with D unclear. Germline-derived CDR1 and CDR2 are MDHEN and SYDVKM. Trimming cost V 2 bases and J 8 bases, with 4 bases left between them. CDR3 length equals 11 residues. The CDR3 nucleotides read TGTGCCAGCAGTTTAGAGTATGAGCAGTTCTTC. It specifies CASSLEYEQFF.

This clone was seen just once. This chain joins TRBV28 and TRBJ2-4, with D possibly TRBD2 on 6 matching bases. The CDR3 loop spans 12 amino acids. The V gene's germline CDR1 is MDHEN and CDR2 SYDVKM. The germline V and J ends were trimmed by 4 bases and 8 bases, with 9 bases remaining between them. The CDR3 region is CASSSGRDIQYF. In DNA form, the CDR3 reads TGTGCCAGCAGTTCCGGGAGAGACATTCAGTACTTC.

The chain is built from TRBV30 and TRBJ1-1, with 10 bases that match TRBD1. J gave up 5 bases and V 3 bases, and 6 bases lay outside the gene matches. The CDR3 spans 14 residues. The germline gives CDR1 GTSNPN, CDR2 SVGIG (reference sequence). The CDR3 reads CAWRGQGKLTEAFF. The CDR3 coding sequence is TGTGCCTGGAGGGGACAGGGGAAGTTAACTGAAGCTTTCTTT. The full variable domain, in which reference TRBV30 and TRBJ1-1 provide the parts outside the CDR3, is SQTIHQWPATLVQPVGSPLSLECTVEGTSNPNLYWYRQAAGRGLQLLFYSVGIGQISSEVPQNLSASRPQDRQFILSSKKLLLSDSGFYLCAWRGQGKLTEAFFGQGTRLTVV.

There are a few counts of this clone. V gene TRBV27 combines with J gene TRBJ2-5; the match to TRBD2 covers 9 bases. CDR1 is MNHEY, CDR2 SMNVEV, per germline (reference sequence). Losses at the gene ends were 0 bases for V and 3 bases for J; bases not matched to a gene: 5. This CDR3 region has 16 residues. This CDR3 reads CASSLSGSGSKETQYF. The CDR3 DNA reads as TGTGCCAGCAGTTTATCGGGTAGCGGGAGCAAAGAGACCCAGTACTTC.

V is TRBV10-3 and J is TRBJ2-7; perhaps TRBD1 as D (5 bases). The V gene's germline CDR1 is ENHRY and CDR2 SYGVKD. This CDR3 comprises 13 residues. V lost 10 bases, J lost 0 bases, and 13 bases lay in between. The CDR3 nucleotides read TGTGCCACCTGGGGCTCCCACTCCTACGAGCAGTACTTC. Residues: CATWGSHSYEQYF.

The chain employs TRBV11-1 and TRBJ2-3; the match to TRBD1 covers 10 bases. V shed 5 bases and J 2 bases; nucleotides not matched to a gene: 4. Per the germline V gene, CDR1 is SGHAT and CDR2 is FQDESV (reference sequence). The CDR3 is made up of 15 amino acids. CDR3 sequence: CASSPRQGATDTQYF. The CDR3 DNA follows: TGTGCCAGCAGCCCCAGACAGGGGGCCACAGATACGCAGTATTTT. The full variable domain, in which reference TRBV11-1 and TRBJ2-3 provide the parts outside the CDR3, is EAEVAQSPRYKITEKSQAVAFWCDPISGHATLYWYRQILGQGPELLVQFQDESVVDDSQLPKDRFSAERLKGVDSTLKIQPAELGDSAMYLCASSPRQGATDTQYFGPGTRLTVL.

The CDR3 DNA is TGTGCCAGCATAGAGGCCGGGAGGCGAGCTTTCTTT. Its protein product is CASIEAGRRAFF. The rearrangement uses TRBV6-4 and TRBJ1-1; D is unresolved. V lost 7 bases and J 10 bases, leaving 16 bases between the germline ends. Germline CDR1 is MRHNA and CDR2 is SNTAGT. The CDR3 spans 12 residues.

In DNA form, the CDR3 reads TGCGCCAGCAGCTTGTTCCAACAGGTGGACTACGAGCAGTACTTC. Protein product: CASSLFQQVDYEQYF. The chain has TRBV5-1 and TRBJ2-7; D possibly corresponds to TRBD1 (5 bases). Germline V gene sequence: CDR1 SGHRS, CDR2 YFSETQ. V was shortened by 1 base and J by 3 bases, with 14 bases between the two germline ends. CDR3 length: 15 amino acids. The full variable domain, completed using reference TRBV5-1 and TRBJ2-7, is KAGVTQTPRYLIKTRGQQVTLSCSPISGHRSVSWYQQTPGQGLQFLFEYFSETQRNKGNFPGRFSGRQFSNSRSEMNVSTLELGDSALYLCASSLFQQVDYEQYFGPGTRLTVT.